What follows is one T cell receptor beta chain and its context. This sample was taken from a study of control samples from healthy donors and cancer patients. The CDR3 has 12 residues. CDR1 is SEHNR, CDR2 FQNEAQ, per germline (reference sequence). With 10 bases clipped from V and 2 bases from J, the junction kept 4 bases outside the gene matches. Here immunoSEQ multiplex PCR was the method, and the copy in TCRdb shows in-frame clones only, minus some. The sample contains about 130,000 clones, approximately 92% of which appear only once. This rearrangement joins TRBV7-9 to TRBJ1-2; TRBD1 agrees at 7 bases. Sequencing was done on a sample of PBMCs. The receptor comes from a man aged 80 or over with head and neck cancer. The chain's CDR3 is CATKGANYGYTF. In DNA, the CDR3 is TGTGCCACGAAGGGGGCGAACTATGGCTACACCTTC.